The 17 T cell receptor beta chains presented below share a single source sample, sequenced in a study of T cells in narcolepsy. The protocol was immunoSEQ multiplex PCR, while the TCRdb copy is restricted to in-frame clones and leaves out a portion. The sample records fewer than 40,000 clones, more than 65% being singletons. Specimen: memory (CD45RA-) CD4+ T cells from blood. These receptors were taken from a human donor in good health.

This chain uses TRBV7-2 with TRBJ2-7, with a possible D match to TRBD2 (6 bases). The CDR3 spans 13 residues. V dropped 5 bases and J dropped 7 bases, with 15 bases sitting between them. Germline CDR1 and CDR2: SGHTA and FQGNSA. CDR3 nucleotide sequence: TGTGCCAGCAGCCCTGCGGGACCCCGAGAGCAGTACTTC. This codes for CASSPAGPREQYF.

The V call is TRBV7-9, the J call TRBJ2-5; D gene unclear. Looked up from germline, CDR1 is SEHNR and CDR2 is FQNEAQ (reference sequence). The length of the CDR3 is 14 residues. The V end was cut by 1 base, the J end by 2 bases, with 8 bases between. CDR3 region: CASSLVPRQETQYF. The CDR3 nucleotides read TGTGCCAGCAGCTTAGTTCCCCGGCAAGAGACCCAGTACTTC.

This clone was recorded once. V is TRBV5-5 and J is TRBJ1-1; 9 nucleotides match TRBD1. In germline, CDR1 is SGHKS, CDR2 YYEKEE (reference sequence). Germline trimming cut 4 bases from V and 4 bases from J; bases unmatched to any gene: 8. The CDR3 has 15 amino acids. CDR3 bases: TGTGCCAGCAGCGCCGGGACAGGGAGAGCCACTGAAGCTTTCTTT. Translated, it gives CASSAGTGRATEAFF.

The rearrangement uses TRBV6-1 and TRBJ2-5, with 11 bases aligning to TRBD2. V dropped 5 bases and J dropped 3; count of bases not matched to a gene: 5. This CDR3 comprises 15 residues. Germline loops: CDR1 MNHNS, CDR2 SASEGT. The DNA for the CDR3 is TGTGCCAGCAGTCATCCGGGACTAGCGGAAGAGACCCAGTACTTC. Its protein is CASSHPGLAEETQYF.

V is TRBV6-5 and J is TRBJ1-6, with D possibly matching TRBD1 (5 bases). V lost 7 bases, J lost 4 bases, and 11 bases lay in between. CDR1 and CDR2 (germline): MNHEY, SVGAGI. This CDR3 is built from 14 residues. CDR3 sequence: CASTTTAYNSPLHF. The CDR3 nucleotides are TGTGCCAGCACAACGACAGCATATAATTCACCCCTCCACTTT.

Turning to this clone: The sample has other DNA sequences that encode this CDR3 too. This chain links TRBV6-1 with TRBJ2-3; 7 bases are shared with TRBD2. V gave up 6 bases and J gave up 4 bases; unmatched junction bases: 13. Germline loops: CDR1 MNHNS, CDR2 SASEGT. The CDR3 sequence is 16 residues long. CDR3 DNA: TGTGCCAGCAGCGAATCTGGGCAGGGAGGGGCAGATACGCAGTATTTT. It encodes CASSESGQGGADTQYF.

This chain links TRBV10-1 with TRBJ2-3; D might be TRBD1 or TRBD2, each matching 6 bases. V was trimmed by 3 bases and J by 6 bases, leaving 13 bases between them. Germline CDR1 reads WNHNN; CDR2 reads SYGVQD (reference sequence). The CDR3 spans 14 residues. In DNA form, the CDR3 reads TGCGCCAGCAGTGATGCACAGGGACTGGATACGCAGTATTTT. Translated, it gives CASSDAQGLDTQYF.

CDR3 protein: CASRVTGGVNTEAFF. For the CDR3, the DNA is TGTGCCAGCAGAGTGACAGGGGGCGTTAACACTGAAGCTTTCTTT. The genes are TRBV7-8 and TRBJ1-1; TRBD1 matches 10 bases. The CDR3 length is 15 residues. V lost 6 bases and J lost 2; bases outside the gene matches: 6. Germline values: CDR1 SGHVS, CDR2 FQNEAQ. Looking up the rest from reference TRBV7-8 and TRBJ1-1 gives the full variable domain: GAGVSQSPRYKVAKRGQDVALRCDPISGHVSLFWYQQALGQGPEFLTYFQNEAQLDKSGLPSDRFFAERPEGSVSTLKIQRTQQEDSAVYLCASRVTGGVNTEAFFGQGTRLTVV.

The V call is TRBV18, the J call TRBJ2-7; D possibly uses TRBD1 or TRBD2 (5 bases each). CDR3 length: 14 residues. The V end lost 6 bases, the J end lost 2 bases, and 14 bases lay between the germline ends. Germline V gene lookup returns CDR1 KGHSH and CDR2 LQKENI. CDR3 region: CASSPGTDTYEQYF. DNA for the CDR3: TGTGCCAGCTCGCCCGGGACGGATACCTACGAGCAGTACTTC.

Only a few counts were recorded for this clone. The CDR3 loop reads CASSFQGSDVGPDTQYF. The DNA for the CDR3 is TGTGCCAGTAGTTTCCAAGGGTCCGATGTGGGCCCAGATACGCAGTATTTT. The chain combines TRBV19 with TRBJ2-3; D not certain. The germline CDR1 and CDR2 sequences are LNHDA and SQIVND (reference sequence). The V and J ends lost 5 bases and 4 bases respectively, with 22 bases between them. The CDR3 has 17 residues.

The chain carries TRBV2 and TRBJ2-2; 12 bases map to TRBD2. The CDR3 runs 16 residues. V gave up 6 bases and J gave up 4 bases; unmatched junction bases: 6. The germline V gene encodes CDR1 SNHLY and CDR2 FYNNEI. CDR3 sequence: CASRWTSGEVTGELFF. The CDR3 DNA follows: TGTGCCAGCAGATGGACTAGCGGGGAGGTCACCGGGGAGCTGTTTTTT.

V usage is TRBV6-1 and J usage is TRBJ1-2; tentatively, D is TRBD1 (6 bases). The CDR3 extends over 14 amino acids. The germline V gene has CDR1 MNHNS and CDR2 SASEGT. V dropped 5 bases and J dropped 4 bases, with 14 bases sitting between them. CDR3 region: CASSHTGLTYGYTF. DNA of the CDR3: TGTGCCAGCAGTCATACAGGGTTGACCTATGGCTACACCTTC.

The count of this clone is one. The CDR3 region is CASSERRINQPQHF. As DNA, the CDR3 is TGTGCCAGCAGTGAAAGACGAATAAATCAGCCCCAGCATTTT. The genes are TRBV2 and TRBJ1-5; D not certain. The CDR3 has 14 amino acids. The V and J ends lost 2 bases and 4 bases respectively, with 9 bases between them. Germline V gives CDR1 SNHLY, CDR2 FYNNEI.

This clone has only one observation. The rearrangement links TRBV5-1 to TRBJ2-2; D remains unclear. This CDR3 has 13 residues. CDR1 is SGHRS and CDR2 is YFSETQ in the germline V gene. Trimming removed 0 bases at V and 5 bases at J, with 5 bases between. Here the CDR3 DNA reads TGCGCCAGCAGCTTGGATGAGACCGGGGAGCTGTTTTTT. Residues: CASSLDETGELFF. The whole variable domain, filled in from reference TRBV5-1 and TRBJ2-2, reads KAGVTQTPRYLIKTRGQQVTLSCSPISGHRSVSWYQQTPGQGLQFLFEYFSETQRNKGNFPGRFSGRQFSNSRSEMNVSTLELGDSALYLCASSLDETGELFFGEGSRLTVL.

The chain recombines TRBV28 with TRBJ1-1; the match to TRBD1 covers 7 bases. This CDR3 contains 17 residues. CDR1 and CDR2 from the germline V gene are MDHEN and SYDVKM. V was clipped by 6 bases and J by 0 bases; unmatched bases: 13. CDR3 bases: TGTGCCAGCAGCCTGGACAGGTGGGGCCAAATGAACACTGAAGCTTTCTTT. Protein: CASSLDRWGQMNTEAFF. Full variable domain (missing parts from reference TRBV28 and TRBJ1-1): DVKVTQSSRYLVKRTGEKVFLECVQDMDHENMFWYRQDPGLGLRLIYFSYDVKMKEKGDIPEGYSVSREKKERFSLILESASTNQTSMYLCASSLDRWGQMNTEAFFGQGTRLTVV.

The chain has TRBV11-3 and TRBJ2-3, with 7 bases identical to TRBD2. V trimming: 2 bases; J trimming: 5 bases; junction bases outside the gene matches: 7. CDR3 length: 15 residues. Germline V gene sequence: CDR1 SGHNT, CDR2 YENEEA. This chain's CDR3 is CASSLLWRELDTQYF. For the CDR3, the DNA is TGTGCCAGCAGCTTATTGTGGCGGGAGTTAGATACGCAGTATTTT.

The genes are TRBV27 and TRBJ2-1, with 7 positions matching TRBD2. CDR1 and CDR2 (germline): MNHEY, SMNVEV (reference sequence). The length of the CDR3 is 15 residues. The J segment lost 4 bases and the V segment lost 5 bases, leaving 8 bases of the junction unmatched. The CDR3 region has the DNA TGTGCCAGCAGTGCGACGACGGGGGGATACAATGAGCAGTTCTTC. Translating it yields CASSATTGGYNEQFF.